Each of the 28 T cell receptor beta chains below was sequenced from the same sample in a study of blood T cell repertoires in COVID-19. The protocol was immunoSEQ multiplex PCR, while the TCRdb copy is restricted to in-frame clones and leaves out a portion. The sample consists of over 250,000 clones, about 88% of them appearing once. The source material was PBMCs or T cells enriched from blood (not recorded which). The receptor source for this set is a woman in her forties or fifties who had recovered from COVID-19.

The chain couples TRBV7-3 to TRBJ2-3; TRBD2 might be the D (6 bases). Germline values: CDR1 SGHTA, CDR2 FQGTGA. V lost 1 base and J lost 2, with 10 bases in between. The CDR3 spans 15 residues. The CDR3 DNA sequence: TGTGCCAGCAGCTTAATGGGGGACTTCACAGATACGCAGTATTTT. Amino acids: CASSLMGDFTDTQYF.

This clone occurred once. The chain recombines TRBV28 with TRBJ2-5; TRBD1 matches 8 bases. V gave up 4 bases and J gave up 8 bases; unmatched junction bases: 18. The CDR3 is made up of 17 amino acids. Germline loops: CDR1 MDHEN, CDR2 SYDVKM. The CDR3 loop is CASSSPRDRGYLGTQYF. DNA for the CDR3: TGTGCCAGCAGTTCCCCCCGCGACAGGGGATACCTAGGTACCCAGTACTTC.

V gene TRBV28 combines with J gene TRBJ1-2; D is possibly TRBD1 (6 bases). This CDR3 region has 15 residues. Trimming pared 6 bases from V and 3 bases from J, leaving 17 bases between. CDR1 is MDHEN and CDR2 is SYDVKM in the germline V gene. This CDR3 is CASRDPTGLYYGYTF. The CDR3 bases are TGTGCCAGCAGAGACCCGACAGGTTTATACTATGGCTACACCTTC.

The chain is built from TRBV27 and TRBJ1-6; D is uncertain. The V and J ends lost 4 bases and 7 bases respectively, with 5 bases between them. The germline CDR1 and CDR2 sequences are MNHEY and SMNVEV (reference sequence). This CDR3 region has 12 residues. In DNA, the CDR3 is TGTGCCAGCAGTTATCAGAATTCACCCCTCCACTTT. It is translated as CASSYQNSPLHF.

The chain recombines TRBV4-3 with TRBJ1-1, with a weak D call TRBD1 (5 bases). The V gene's germline CDR1 is LGHNA and CDR2 YSLEER. The CDR3 runs to 16 residues. Trimming removed 3 bases from V and 4 bases from J, with 18 bases in between. The CDR3 region is CASSQRSVGGVTEAFF. The CDR3 DNA reads TGCGCCAGCAGCCAGAGGTCAGTGGGGGGGGTCACTGAAGCTTTCTTT.

The table lists this clone with a count of one. The chain joins TRBV7-2 to TRBJ1-5; the D gene is possibly TRBD1 (5 bases). The ends were cut back, 2 bases at V and 11 bases at J, with 10 bases in the middle. The germline V gene encodes CDR1 SGHTA and CDR2 FQGNSA. The CDR3 loop spans 12 amino acids. CDR3 DNA sequence: TGTGCCAGCAGCTTAACCACAGGTACCCAGCATTTT. Protein sequence: CASSLTTGTQHF.

This clone was counted only a few times. The chain recombines TRBV19 with TRBJ1-5; D perhaps matches TRBD1 (5 bases). The CDR3 has 16 residues. The V gene lost 5 bases and the J gene lost 4 bases, with 18 bases spanning the gap. The germline V gene has CDR1 LNHDA and CDR2 SQIVND (reference sequence). For the CDR3, the DNA is TGTGCCAGTAGTCGTGGACACTTACAGCGAAATCAGCCCCAGCATTTT. Amino acid sequence: CASSRGHLQRNQPQHF.

This clone showed up just once. J is TRBJ2-1 and V is TRBV2, with 14 positions matching TRBD2. Germline CDR1 reads SNHLY; CDR2 reads FYNNEI. The CDR3 is made up of 14 amino acids. V dropped 7 bases and J dropped 7; count of bases not matched to a gene: 3. The CDR3 loop reads CASTGTSGRNEQFF. The CDR3 DNA is TGTGCCAGCACCGGGACTAGCGGGAGAAATGAGCAGTTCTTC.

This chain uses TRBV6-6 with TRBJ2-4, with 8 nucleotides matching TRBD2. The germline V gene has CDR1 MNHNY and CDR2 SVGAGI (reference sequence). The CDR3 loop spans 16 amino acids. J was trimmed by 9 bases and V by 5 bases; bases with no gene match: 15. CDR3 region: CASSTGTRRRIAIQYF. The DNA for the CDR3 is TGTGCCAGCAGTACTGGGACTAGACGGCGGATTGCCATTCAGTACTTC.

The chain couples TRBV28 to TRBJ2-2, with TRBD2 matching over 8 bases. Trimming at V came to 6 bases and at J to 0 bases, leaving 3 bases not matched to a gene. CDR1 and CDR2 from the germline V gene are MDHEN and SYDVKM. The length of the CDR3 is 15 residues. The CDR3 loop is CASSWGLANTGELFF. In DNA, the CDR3 is TGTGCCAGCAGCTGGGGACTAGCGAACACCGGGGAGCTGTTTTTT.

This chain joins TRBV28 and TRBJ1-1; D gene ambiguous. Per germline, CDR1 MDHEN and CDR2 SYDVKM. V lost 3 bases to trimming and J lost 1 base, with 6 bases between them. The CDR3 totals 13 residues. CDR3 residues: CASSLVGNTEAFF. The CDR3 DNA sequence: TGTGCCAGCAGTTTGGTCGGGAACACTGAAGCTTTCTTT.

This chain uses TRBV5-1 with TRBJ2-7; 9 bases line up with TRBD1. The CDR3 is 14 amino acids. Germline lookup yields CDR1 SGHRS and CDR2 YFSETQ. V shed 3 bases and J 4 bases; nucleotides not matched to a gene: 5. CDR3 bases: TGCGCCAGCAGCTATACAGGGGGCTTTTACGAGCAGTACTTC. It specifies CASSYTGGFYEQYF.

This clone was recorded once. The chain recombines TRBV9 with TRBJ1-2, with 7 nucleotides matching TRBD1. The CDR3 loop spans 16 amino acids. Germline CDR1 and CDR2: SGDLS and YYNGEE. J lost 4 bases, V lost 0 bases, and 9 bases had no gene match. The CDR3: CASSVAGDRNLYGYTF. CDR3 DNA: TGTGCCAGCAGCGTAGCGGGGGACAGAAATCTCTATGGCTACACCTTC.

The rearrangement uses TRBV11-2 and TRBJ2-2, with unresolved D. CDR3 size: 13 residues. Germline values: CDR1 SGHAT, CDR2 FQNNGV. Trimming removed 1 base at V and 5 bases at J, with 5 bases between. The CDR3 sequence: CASSLVRTGELFF. The CDR3, as DNA: TGTGCCAGCAGCTTAGTTCGTACCGGGGAGCTGTTTTTT.

The chain employs TRBV19 and TRBJ1-2, with 10 positions matching TRBD1. The CDR3 runs to 14 residues. CDR1 is LNHDA, CDR2 SQIVND, per germline (reference sequence). The ends lost 4 bases at V and 6 bases at J; junction bases unmatched: 5. The CDR3 sequence is CASSTTGGAHGYTF. In DNA form, the CDR3 reads TGTGCCAGTAGTACGACAGGGGGCGCTCATGGCTACACCTTC. Variable domain in full (rest from reference TRBV19 and TRBJ1-2): DGGITQSPKYLFRKEGQNVTLSCEQNLNHDAMYWYRQDPGQGLRLIYYSQIVNDFQKGDIAEGYSVSREKKESFPLTVTSAQKNPTAFYLCASSTTGGAHGYTFGSGTRLTVV.

This chain links TRBV28 with TRBJ2-1, with 7 nucleotides matching TRBD2. Germline V gene lookup returns CDR1 MDHEN and CDR2 SYDVKM. The CDR3 sequence is 15 residues long. The J segment lost 2 bases and the V segment lost 4 bases, leaving 5 bases of the junction unmatched. The CDR3 DNA reads TGTGCCAGCAGTTATTCCAGCGGGACCTACAATGAGCAGTTCTTC. It translates to CASSYSSGTYNEQFF.

This chain connects TRBV27 to TRBJ2-3; 7 bases are shared with TRBD2. Germline V gene lookup returns CDR1 MNHEY and CDR2 SMNVEV (reference sequence). The CDR3 consists of 15 residues. The J segment lost 3 bases and the V segment lost 7 bases, leaving 10 bases of the junction unmatched. CDR3 in DNA: TGTGCCAGCATGGAGGGAGGGCCGTATACAGATACGCAGTATTTT. Translating gives CASMEGGPYTDTQYF.

This chain uses TRBV4-1 with TRBJ1-2; D gene unclear. V was cut by 1 base and J by 3 bases, with 9 bases left in between. The CDR3 consists of 14 residues. Per the germline V gene, CDR1 is MGHRA and CDR2 is YSYEKL. This chain's CDR3 is CASSQGGEDYGYTF. In DNA form, the CDR3 reads TGCGCCAGCAGCCAAGGTGGAGAGGACTATGGCTACACCTTC.

The chain links TRBV19 to TRBJ1-5; 7 nucleotides line up with TRBD1. The CDR3 is made up of 15 amino acids. The V segment lost 9 bases and the J segment 3 bases; nucleotides outside the gene matches: 11. Germline V lookup: CDR1 LNHDA, CDR2 SQIVND (reference sequence). The CDR3 here is CASATGIVLNQPQHF. DNA for the CDR3: TGTGCCAGCGCGACAGGGATCGTACTCAATCAGCCCCAGCATTTT.

The J gene is TRBJ2-5, the V gene TRBV2; 7 nucleotides match TRBD1. J was trimmed by 5 bases and V by 4 bases; bases with no gene match: 4. CDR1 and CDR2 (germline): SNHLY, FYNNEI. CDR3 length: 13 residues. CDR3 sequence: CASSGGQRETQYF. The CDR3 DNA reads as TGTGCCAGCAGTGGGGGACAGAGGGAGACCCAGTACTTC. Using reference TRBV2 and TRBJ2-5 for the parts outside the CDR3, the full variable domain is EPEVTQTPSHQVTQMGQEVILRCVPISNHLYFYWYRQILGQKVEFLVSFYNNEISEKSEIFDDQFSVERPDGSNFTLKIRSTKLEDSAMYFCASSGGQRETQYFGPGTRLLVL.

This chain joins TRBV12-3 or TRBV12-4 and TRBJ1-2; weak D call: TRBD1 (5 bases). Deletions cut 6 bases from V and 7 bases from J, with 9 bases between. This CDR3 region has 11 residues. The CDR3 nucleotides are TGTGCCAGCAGCACCCAGGGTGGCTACACCTTC. Amino acids: CASSTQGGYTF.

The chain is built from TRBV19 and TRBJ1-5; perhaps TRBD1 as D (5 bases). Germline CDR1 is LNHDA and CDR2 is SQIVND (reference sequence). V shed 7 bases and J shed 0 bases, with 13 bases lying between them. The CDR3 totals 15 residues. The CDR3 is CASKVGDYSNQPQHF. In DNA, the CDR3 is TGTGCCAGTAAAGTGGGGGACTATAGCAATCAGCCCCAGCATTTT.

The V gene is TRBV28, the J gene TRBJ2-1, with no clear D. The germline gives CDR1 MDHEN, CDR2 SYDVKM. The CDR3 sequence is 11 residues long. The ends were cut back, 6 bases at V and 5 bases at J, with 5 bases in the middle. CDR3 protein: CASSPNNEQFF. DNA for the CDR3: TGTGCCAGCAGCCCCAACAATGAGCAGTTCTTC.

The chain joins TRBV10-3 to TRBJ2-3, with 10 bases that match TRBD1. The length of the CDR3 is 13 residues. J lost 6 bases, V lost 6 bases, and 3 bases had no gene match. Per germline, CDR1 ENHRY and CDR2 SYGVKD. In DNA form, the CDR3 reads TGTGCCATCAGGACAGGGGGCTGGGATACGCAGTATTTT. This encodes CAIRTGGWDTQYF.

CDR3 sequence reads: CSVVLPGGLGPQFF. The CDR3 DNA reads as TGCAGCGTTGTTCTGCCGGGAGGGCTCGGTCCCCAGTTCTTC. This rearrangement joins TRBV29-1 to TRBJ2-1, with 8 bases fitting TRBD2. Germline V gives CDR1 SQVTM, CDR2 ANQGSEA. The V gene end was trimmed by 4 bases and the J gene end by 13 bases; junction bases not matched to a gene: 15. This CDR3 contains 14 residues.

The chain is built from TRBV15 and TRBJ1-2; 7 bases align to TRBD1. Germline-derived CDR1 and CDR2 are LNHNV and YYDKDF (reference sequence). There are 16 residues in the CDR3. The J segment lost 4 bases and the V segment lost 1 base, leaving 9 bases of the junction unmatched. The CDR3 sequence: CATSRGSGAGGYGYTF. As DNA, the CDR3 is TGTGCCACCAGCAGAGGATCAGGGGCAGGGGGCTATGGCTACACCTTC. Filled out from reference TRBV15 and TRBJ1-2, the complete variable domain reads DAMVIQNPRYQVTQFGKPVTLSCSQTLNHNVMYWYQQKSSQAPKLLFHYYDKDFNNEADTPDNFQSRRPNTSFCFLDIRSPGLGDTAMYLCATSRGSGAGGYGYTFGSGTRLTVV.

This chain connects TRBV20-1 to TRBJ2-1; 10 bases line up with TRBD2. The CDR3 runs 16 residues. Germline V gene data show CDR1 as DFQATT and CDR2 as SNEGSKA (reference sequence). J gave up 6 bases and V 3 bases, and 11 bases lay outside the gene matches. The DNA of the CDR3 is TGCAGTGCTAGTAGGCCAGCGGGAGGGTTGTCCAATGAGCAGTTCTTC. It is translated as CSASRPAGGLSNEQFF.

This chain joins TRBV29-1 and TRBJ2-7, with D perhaps TRBD1 (5 bases). V was pared by 6 bases and J by 6 bases, with 9 bases between. This CDR3 has 10 residues. Germline assignment: CDR1 SQVTM and CDR2 ANQGSEA. The CDR3 bases are TGCAGCGTAGGTGACAGCGAGCAGTACTTC. Amino acid sequence: CSVGDSEQYF.